This T cell receptor (beta chain) was obtained from a study of CD8+ T cells in alopecia areata. Study-level findings and limits: While patients received tofacitinib, many expanded lesional clones remained present in scalp and blood.

RNA was extracted and reverse transcribed into cDNA as the sequencing template. Assay: immunoSEQ multiplex PCR; the TCRdb copy retains only in-frame clones and omits some. Of about 250,000 clones in the sample, 60% were seen once. Treatment defined: oral pan-JAK inhibitor, 5-10 mg twice daily. The investigators collected lesional scalp punch biopsies and peripheral blood from alopecia areata patients. Germline V gene data show CDR1 as MNHEY and CDR2 as SMNVEV (reference sequence). V lost 2 bases, J lost 0 bases, and 9 bases stayed unmatched. This CDR3 is 17 amino acids long. For this clone: Its antigen is currently unknown.

The rearrangement joins TRBV27 to TRBJ1-1; 7 bases agree with TRBD1. The sequence came from a human donor with alopecia areata. The input for sequencing was CD4+ T cells sorted from blood, taken at approximately week 51, from a patient treated with tofacitinib. CDR3 nucleotide sequence: TGTGCCAGCAGTTTAATATACACAGGGGACATGAACACTGAAGCTTTCTTT. This translates into CASSLIYTGDMNTEAFF.